Listed here is a single T cell receptor (beta chain). Its antigen target is currently unknown. Sequencing was performed on an Illumina HiSeq 2000. TCR beta cDNA libraries were prepared using 5'RACE template switching, which introduced a universal primer site and unique molecular identifiers. Priming for cDNA synthesis came from the TCR beta constant segment, and two successive PCR amplification steps followed. Regarding the original processing steps: MIGEC handled demultiplexing of the reads and grouping by UMI, while MiTCR was used to assemble and quantify clonotypes. To remove erroneous sequences, TCR cDNA sequences were retained only when supported by two or more reads. The tcR package was used for downstream repertoire analysis, with clonotypes matched between fractions based on CDR3 nucleotide sequence plus V segment. Antigen specificity was annotated against VDJdb with VDJmatch, allowing one amino acid substitution in CDR3. TCRdb reprocessed the reads; each CDR3 protein sequence makes one entry, and DNA is unavailable. These V and J calls originate from TCRdb's pipeline instead of the authors' own analysis. The table of this sample itemizes 200,000 to 300,000 distinct CDR3 sequences. The ten largest clones take up around 4% of the sample.

The sample originates from a study of T cells expressing NK-cell markers (dated by TCRdb to 2018 to 2021). Study-wide context: Under ten donors provided sorted CD3+CD56+NKG2C+, CD3+CD56+NKG2C- and CD3+CD56-NKG2C+ T-cell subsets, whose TCR beta-chain repertoires were profiled. Among the eight sequenced donors, seven were HCMV-seropositive and one was HCMV-seronegative. Randomly selected healthy volunteers, three men and five women, were used as the eight sequenced donors. Libraries were sequenced as 2 x 150 bp reads on Illumina HiSeq 2000/2500, MiSeq or NextSeq. Beyond this particular receptor, the publication reports: Whether the expanded NKG2C-expressing T cell clones were specific for HCMV antigens remained unclear. In over 5 donors, the dominant CD3+CD56+NKG2C+ clonotypes were among the top 10 CD8+ clonotypes and accounted for roughly 1.0-8% of CD8+ T cells. Those dominant clonotypes were again the most abundant among CD3+CD56-NKG2C+ cells in a handful of donors, at about 28.3-60.1%.

To determine HCMV serostatus, a commercial ELISA kit was used to detect HCMV-specific IgG in serum. Ficoll density gradient centrifugation was used to isolate peripheral blood mononuclear cells from blood. CDR1 DFQATT and CDR2 SNEGSKA were looked up in the germline V gene (reference sequence). From its cysteine to its phenylalanine, the CDR3 spans 15 amino acids. The DNA is unrecorded. Material for sequencing was blood T cells: a sorted CD56 or NKG2C T cell subset, CD4+ or CD8+ T cells, or bulk PBMC T cells (not recorded which). The chain was built from TRBV20-1 and TRBJ1-2. The TCR sequence derives from a woman aged 18-70 years in good health. The CDR3 protein sequence reads: CSANRDSQRDYGYTF.